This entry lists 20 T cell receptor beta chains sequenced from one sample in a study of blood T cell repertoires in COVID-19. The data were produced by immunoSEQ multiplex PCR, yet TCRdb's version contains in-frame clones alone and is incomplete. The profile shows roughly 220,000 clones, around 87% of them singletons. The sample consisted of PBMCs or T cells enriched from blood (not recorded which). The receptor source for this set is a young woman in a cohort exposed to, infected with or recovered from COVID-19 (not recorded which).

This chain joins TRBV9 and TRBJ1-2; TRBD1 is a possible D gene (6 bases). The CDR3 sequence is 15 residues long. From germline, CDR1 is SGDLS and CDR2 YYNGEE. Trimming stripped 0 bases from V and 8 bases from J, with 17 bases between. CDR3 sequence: CASSVDGRGLEGYTF. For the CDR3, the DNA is TGTGCCAGCAGCGTAGATGGCAGGGGATTAGAGGGCTACACCTTC.

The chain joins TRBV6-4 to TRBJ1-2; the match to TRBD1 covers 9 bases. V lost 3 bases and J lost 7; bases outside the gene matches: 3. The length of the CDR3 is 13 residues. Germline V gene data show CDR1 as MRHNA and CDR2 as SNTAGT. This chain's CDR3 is CASSDNRGLGYTF. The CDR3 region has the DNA TGTGCCAGCAGTGATAACAGGGGGCTTGGCTACACCTTC.

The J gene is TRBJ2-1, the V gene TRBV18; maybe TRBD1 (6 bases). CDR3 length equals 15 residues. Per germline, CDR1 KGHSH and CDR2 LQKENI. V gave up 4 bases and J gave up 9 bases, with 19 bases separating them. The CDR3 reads CASSRPDSRTVEQFF. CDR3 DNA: TGTGCCAGCTCACGACCGGACAGCAGGACTGTTGAGCAGTTCTTC.

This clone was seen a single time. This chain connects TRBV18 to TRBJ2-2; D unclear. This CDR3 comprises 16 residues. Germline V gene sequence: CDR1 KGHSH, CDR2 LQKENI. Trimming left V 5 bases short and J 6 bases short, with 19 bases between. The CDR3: CASSTSIQRNAGELFF. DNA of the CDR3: TGTGCCAGCTCAACCAGTATCCAGCGCAACGCCGGGGAGCTGTTTTTT.

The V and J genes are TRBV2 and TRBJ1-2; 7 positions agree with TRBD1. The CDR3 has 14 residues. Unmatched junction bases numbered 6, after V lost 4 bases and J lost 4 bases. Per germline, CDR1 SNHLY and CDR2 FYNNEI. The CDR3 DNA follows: TGTGCCAGCAGTGTTGGGACAGTCGGCTATGGCTACACCTTC. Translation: CASSVGTVGYGYTF. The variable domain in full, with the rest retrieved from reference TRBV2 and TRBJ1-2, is EPEVTQTPSHQVTQMGQEVILRCVPISNHLYFYWYRQILGQKVEFLVSFYNNEISEKSEIFDDQFSVERPDGSNFTLKIRSTKLEDSAMYFCASSVGTVGYGYTFGSGTRLTVV.

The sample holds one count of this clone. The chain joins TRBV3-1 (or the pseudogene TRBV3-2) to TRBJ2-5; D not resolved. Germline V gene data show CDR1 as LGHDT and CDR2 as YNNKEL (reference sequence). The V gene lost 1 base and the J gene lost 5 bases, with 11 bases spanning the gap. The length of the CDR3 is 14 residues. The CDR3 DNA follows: TGTGCCAGCAGCCAAGCCAGGCCCGAGGAGACCCAGTACTTC. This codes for CASSQARPEETQYF.

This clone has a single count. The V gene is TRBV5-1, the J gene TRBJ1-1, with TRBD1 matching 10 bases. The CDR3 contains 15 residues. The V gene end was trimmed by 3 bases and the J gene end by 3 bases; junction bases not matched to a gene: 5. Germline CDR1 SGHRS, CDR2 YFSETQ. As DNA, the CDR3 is TGCGCCAGCAGCTCGGGACAGGGGTTGGACACTGAAGCTTTCTTT. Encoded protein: CASSSGQGLDTEAFF. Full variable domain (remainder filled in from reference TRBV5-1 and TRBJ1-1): KAGVTQTPRYLIKTRGQQVTLSCSPISGHRSVSWYQQTPGQGLQFLFEYFSETQRNKGNFPGRFSGRQFSNSRSEMNVSTLELGDSALYLCASSSGQGLDTEAFFGQGTRLTVV.

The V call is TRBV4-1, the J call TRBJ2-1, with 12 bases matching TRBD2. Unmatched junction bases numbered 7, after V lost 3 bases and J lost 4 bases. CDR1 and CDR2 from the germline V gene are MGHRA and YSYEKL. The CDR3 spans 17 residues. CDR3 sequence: CASSHGLAGINYNEQFF. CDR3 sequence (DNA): TGCGCCAGCAGCCATGGACTAGCGGGGATTAATTACAATGAGCAGTTCTTC.

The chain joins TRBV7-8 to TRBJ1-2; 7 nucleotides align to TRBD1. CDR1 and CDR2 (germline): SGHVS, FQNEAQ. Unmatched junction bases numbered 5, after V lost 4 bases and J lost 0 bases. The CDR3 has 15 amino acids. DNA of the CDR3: TGTGCCAGCAGCTCCCGACAGGGATCTAACTATGGCTACACCTTC. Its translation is CASSSRQGSNYGYTF.

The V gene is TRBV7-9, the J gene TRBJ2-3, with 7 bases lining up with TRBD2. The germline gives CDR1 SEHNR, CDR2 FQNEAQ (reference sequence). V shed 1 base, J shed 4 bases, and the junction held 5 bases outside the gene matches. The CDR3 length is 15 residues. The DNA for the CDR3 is TGTGCCAGCAGCTTAGTCGCGGGAGCGGCAGATACGCAGTATTTT. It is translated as CASSLVAGAADTQYF. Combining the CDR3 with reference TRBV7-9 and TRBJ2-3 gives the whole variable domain DTGVSQNPRHKITKRGQNVTFRCDPISEHNRLYWYRQTLGQGPEFLTYFQNEAQLEKSRLLSDRFSAERPKGSFSTLEIQRTEQGDSAMYLCASSLVAGAADTQYFGPGTRLTVL.

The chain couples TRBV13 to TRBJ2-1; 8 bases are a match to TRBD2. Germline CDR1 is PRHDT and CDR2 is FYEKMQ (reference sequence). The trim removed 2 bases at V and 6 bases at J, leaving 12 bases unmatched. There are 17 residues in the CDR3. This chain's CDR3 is CASSLPPLAALPNEQFF. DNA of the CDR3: TGTGCCAGCAGCTTACCCCCACTAGCGGCCCTTCCCAATGAGCAGTTCTTC.

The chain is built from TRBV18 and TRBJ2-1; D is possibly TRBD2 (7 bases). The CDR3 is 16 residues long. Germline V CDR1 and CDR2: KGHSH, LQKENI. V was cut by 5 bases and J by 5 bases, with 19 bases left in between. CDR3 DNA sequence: TGTGCCAGCTCAACCAGTGGAGGGGGGGAACACAATGAGCAGTTCTTC. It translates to CASSTSGGGEHNEQFF.

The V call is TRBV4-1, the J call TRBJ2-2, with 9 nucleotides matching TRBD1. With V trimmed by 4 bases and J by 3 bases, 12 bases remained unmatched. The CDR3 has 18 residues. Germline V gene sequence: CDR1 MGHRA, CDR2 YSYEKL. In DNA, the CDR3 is TGCGCCAGCAGCCCCCTCCGGGACAGGGTGTTGGACACCGGGGAGCTGTTTTTT. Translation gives CASSPLRDRVLDTGELFF.

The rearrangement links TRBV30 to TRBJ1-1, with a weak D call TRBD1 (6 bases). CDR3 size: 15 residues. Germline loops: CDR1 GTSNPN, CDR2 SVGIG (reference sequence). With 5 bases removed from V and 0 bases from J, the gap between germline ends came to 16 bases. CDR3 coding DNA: TGTGCCTGGGCCAACCCGGACAGATTGAACACTGAAGCTTTCTTT. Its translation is CAWANPDRLNTEAFF.

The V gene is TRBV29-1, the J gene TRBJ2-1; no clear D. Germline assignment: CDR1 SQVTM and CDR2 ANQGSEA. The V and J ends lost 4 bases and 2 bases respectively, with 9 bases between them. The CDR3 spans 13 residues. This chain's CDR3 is CSVVAAAYNEQFF. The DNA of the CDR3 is TGCAGCGTTGTGGCGGCCGCCTACAATGAGCAGTTCTTC.

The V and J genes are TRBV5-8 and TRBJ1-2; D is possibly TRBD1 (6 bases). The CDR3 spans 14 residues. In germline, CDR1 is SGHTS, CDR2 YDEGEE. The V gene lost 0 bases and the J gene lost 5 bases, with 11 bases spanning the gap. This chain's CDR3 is CASSLGTVPYGYTF. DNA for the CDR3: TGTGCCAGCAGCTTGGGGACAGTCCCTTATGGCTACACCTTC.

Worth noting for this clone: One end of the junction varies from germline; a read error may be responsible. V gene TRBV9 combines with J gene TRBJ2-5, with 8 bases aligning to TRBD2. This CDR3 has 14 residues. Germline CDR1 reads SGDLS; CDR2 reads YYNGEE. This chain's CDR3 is CVSSLSGGWETQYF. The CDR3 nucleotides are TGTGTCAGCAGCCTAAGCGGGGGATGGGAGACCCAGTACTTC.

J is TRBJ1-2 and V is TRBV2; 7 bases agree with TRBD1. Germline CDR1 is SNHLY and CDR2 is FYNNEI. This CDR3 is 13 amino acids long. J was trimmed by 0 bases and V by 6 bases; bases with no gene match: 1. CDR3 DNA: TGTGCCAGCAGGACAGGGACTAACTATGGCTACACCTTC. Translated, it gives CASRTGTNYGYTF. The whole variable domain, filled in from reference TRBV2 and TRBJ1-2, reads EPEVTQTPSHQVTQMGQEVILRCVPISNHLYFYWYRQILGQKVEFLVSFYNNEISEKSEIFDDQFSVERPDGSNFTLKIRSTKLEDSAMYFCASRTGTNYGYTFGSGTRLTVV.

The CDR3 reads CASSLTGEPYEQYF. In DNA form, the CDR3 reads TGTGCCAGCAGCCTAACCGGGGAGCCCTACGAGCAGTACTTC. The V and J genes are TRBV16 and TRBJ2-7, with a weak D call TRBD2 (5 bases). V was shortened by 4 bases and J by 2 bases, with 12 bases between the two germline ends. Germline lookup yields CDR1 KGHSY and CDR2 FQNENV. The CDR3 spans 14 residues.

CDR3 amino acids: CASSFRDRGTYEQYF. The CDR3 DNA reads as TGTGCCAGCAGCTTCCGGGACAGGGGCACCTACGAGCAGTACTTC. The chain has TRBV7-9 and TRBJ2-7, with TRBD1 matching 10 bases. V was pared by 3 bases and J by 2 bases, with 4 bases of the junction left unmatched. CDR3 length equals 15 residues. Germline values: CDR1 SEHNR, CDR2 FQNEAQ (reference sequence).